A selection of T cell receptor beta chains follows, all from one sample in a study of persistence of HIV-infected CD4 T cells. These receptors lack a known antigen. TCRdb keeps only in-frame clones here, not all; method: immunoSEQ multiplex PCR. The sample lists over 10,000 clones, 66% seen once, with less than 8.5% in the top ten. Sample: CD4+ T cells sorted from PBMCs after 18-hour stimulation, taken from a patient who received antiretroviral therapy. Every receptor here comes from an adult man with HIV who was CMV-seropositive. CDR3s include the opening cysteine and the closing phenylalanine or tryptophan. D genes are given only for firm matches. Clone size, where shown, is once, few, many, or a class for clones that have expanded.

TRBV5-5	.	.	TRBJ2-7	CASSVRDEQYF	TGTGCCAGCAGCGTGCGGGACGAGCAGTACTTC
TRBV4-3	.	.	TRBJ2-5	CASSQGVGGAGETQYF	TGCGCCAGCAGCCAAGGTGTGGGGGGCGCGGGGGAGACCCAGTACTTC
TRBV5-1	TRBD2	.	TRBJ2-3	CASSLAGVAGLQDTQYF	TGCGCCAGCAGCTTGGCCGGGGTAGCGGGTCTCCAGGATACGCAGTATTTT
TRBV19	TRBD1	medium-sized	TRBJ1-6	CASSPQGGQNSPLHF	TGTGCCAGTAGTCCACAGGGGGGGCAAAATTCACCCCTCCACTTT
TRBV7-9	.	.	TRBJ2-2	CASSIASGGPGELFF	TGTGCCAGCAGTATAGCATCTGGGGGCCCCGGGGAGCTGTTTTTT
TRBV9	.	.	TRBJ1-1	CASSGGALMNTEAFF	TGTGCCAGCAGCGGGGGGGCTCTGATGAACACTGAAGCTTTCTTT
TRBV5-1	.	.	TRBJ2-5	CASSLAGGSETQYF	TGCGCCAGCAGCTTGGCGGGGGGCTCGGAGACCCAGTACTTC
TRBV4-3	.	.	TRBJ2-7	CASSQDGGGGRYEQYF	TGCGCCAGCAGCCAAGATGGAGGAGGGGGCAGGTACGAGCAGTACTTC
TRBV5-6	.	.	TRBJ2-7	CASSLRIRNEQYF	TGTGCCAGCAGCCTACGTATCCGGAACGAGCAGTACTTC
TRBV24-1	TRBD1	.	TRBJ2-2	CATSTDRGSTGELFF	TGTGCCACCTCCACCGACAGGGGCTCCACCGGGGAGCTGTTTTTT
TRBV15	.	few	TRBJ2-5	CATSKQETQYF	TGTGCCACCAGCAAACAAGAGACCCAGTACTTC
TRBV10-3	TRBD2	medium-sized	TRBJ2-3	CAISDSGTSGRSDTQYF	TGTGCCATCAGTGACTCCGGGACTAGCGGGAGGTCAGATACGCAGTATTTT
TRBV3-1/TRBV3-2	.	.	TRBJ2-2	CASSHHVSDTGELFF	TGTGCCAGCAGCCATCATGTCTCCGACACCGGGGAGCTGTTTTTT
TRBV7-9	TRBD1	.	TRBJ2-3	CASSFLPGQRSTDTQYF	TGTGCCAGCAGCTTTCTACCGGGACAGAGAAGCACAGATACGCAGTATTTT
TRBV11-1	.	.	TRBJ2-1	CASSLAPGQRGRQFF	TGTGCCAGCAGCTTAGCGCCGGGACAGCGGGGACGACAGTTCTTC
TRBV2	.	.	TRBJ1-2	CASSERGYYGYTF	TGTGCCAGCAGTGAACGAGGGTACTATGGCTACACCTTC
TRBV6-5	TRBD1	.	TRBJ1-5	CASRDRGFSNQPQHF	TGTGCCAGCCGGGACAGGGGATTTAGCAATCAGCCCCAGCATTTT
TRBV4-2	TRBD1	.	TRBJ1-6	CASSPGSGTGGNPLHF	TGTGCCAGCAGCCCCGGGAGTGGGACAGGGGGAAACCCCCTCCACTTT
TRBV25-1	.	.	TRBJ1-4	CASSEYIWAAGDEKLFF	TGTGCCAGCAGTGAATATATTTGGGCGGCCGGGGATGAAAAACTGTTTTTT
TRBV5-4	TRBD2	once	TRBJ2-1	CASRGDSGTSGREEYNEQFF	TGTGCCAGCAGGGGAGATTCCGGGACTAGCGGGAGGGAGGAGTACAATGAGCAGTTCTTC
TRBV7-6	TRBD1	.	TRBJ2-2	CASSKEDRLGTGELFF	TGTGCCAGCAGTAAAGAGGACAGGCTGGGCACCGGGGAGCTGTTTTTT
TRBV12-3/TRBV12-4	.	once	TRBJ1-2	CASSFYVDGYTF	TGTGCCAGCAGTTTTTACGTCGATGGCTACACCTTC
TRBV29-1	TRBD2	.	TRBJ2-2	CSAKTSGNTGELFF	TGCAGCGCCAAGACTAGCGGGAACACCGGGGAGCTGTTTTTT
TRBV18	TRBD1	.	TRBJ1-2	CASSPDRDRDGYTF	TGTGCCAGCTCACCAGACCGGGACAGGGATGGCTACACCTTC
TRBV19	TRBD1	few	TRBJ1-1	CASRGQGANTEAFF	TGTGCCAGTAGGGGACAGGGAGCGAACACTGAAGCTTTCTTT
TRBV3-1/TRBV3-2	.	.	TRBJ1-1	CASSRPQEGGTEAFF	TGTGCCAGCAGCCGCCCCCAGGAAGGCGGCACTGAAGCTTTCTTT
TRBV10-3	TRBD1	.	TRBJ2-7	CAVGQGSREQYF	TGTGCCGTGGGACAGGGGAGCCGCGAGCAGTACTTC
TRBV27	TRBD2	.	TRBJ2-1	CASSFSGVRQFF	TGTGCCAGCAGTTTTAGCGGGGTCAGGCAGTTCTTC